The clone carrying this T cell receptor beta chain was recorded many times. What it binds is unknown. The cDNA came from 5'RACE, which used 10-nucleotide random UMIs. TCRdb ran MiXCR on the 5' RACE reads and lists one entry per CDR3 protein. Of approximately 80,000 distinct CDR3 sequences in the sample, 5.5% to 6.5% were seen once. This sample's time point: longitudinal time-point 2. The record originates from a study of neurological immune-mediated disorders. Study-wide results and caveats: Among expanded clones, no CDR3 amino acid sequences were shared across subjects, a pattern suggesting private repertoires in all groups. The most TCR clonal expansion was seen in HTLV-1-associated myelopathy, whereas the least was seen in multiple sclerosis, below the level in healthy controls.

The CDR3 loop spans 15 amino acids. Germline V gives CDR1 MNHEY, CDR2 SMNVEV (reference sequence). V shed 0 bases and J shed 0 bases, with 6 bases lying between them. The J gene is TRBJ2-1, the V gene TRBV27; no firm D call. The source of this sequence is an older woman with multiple sclerosis. Material for sequencing was PBMCs. CDR3 amino acids: CASSLSPPSYNEQFF. CDR3 nucleotide sequence: TGTGCCAGCAGTTTATCACCACCCTCCTACAATGAGCAGTTCTTC.